This TCR beta chain was identified during a study of blood T cell repertoires in COVID-19. Overall study: Sites in the United States, Italy and Spain provided acute and convalescent COVID-19 samples.

Only in-frame clones appear in the TCRdb table, and some are missing; sequencing was by immunoSEQ multiplex PCR. This table has some 220,000 clones, 88% appearing once. There are 13 residues in the CDR3. Germline assignment: CDR1 LGHDT and CDR2 YNNKEL (reference sequence). J gave up 5 bases and V 4 bases, and 2 bases lay outside the gene matches. This TCR was sampled from a woman in her 30s who had recovered from COVID-19. J is TRBJ1-2 and V is TRBV3-1 (or the pseudogene TRBV3-2); the match to TRBD1 covers 9 bases. Sequenced material: PBMCs or T cells enriched from blood (not recorded which). Written as DNA, the CDR3 is TGTGCCAGCAGCCGAGGGACAGGGTATGGCTACACCTTC. Protein sequence: CASSRGTGYGYTF.